Following are 19 T cell receptor beta chains from one sample sequenced in a study of CD4 T cell repertoires in COVID-19. The data were produced by immunoSEQ multiplex PCR, yet TCRdb's version contains in-frame clones alone and is incomplete. The top ten clones hold about 0.58% of a sample with some 80,000 clones, 80% to 90% of them seen once. The specimen was CD4+ T cells from peripheral blood, collected after recovery from COVID-19. The receptors shown here come from a human donor who had COVID-19.

The V gene is TRBV9, the J gene TRBJ1-3; TRBD1 might be the D (5 bases). The CDR3 contains 15 residues. Trimming shortened V by 7 bases and J by 0 bases, and 14 bases separated the two germline ends. Per the germline V gene, CDR1 is SGDLS and CDR2 is YYNGEE. CDR3 residues: CASGLGGPSGNTIYF. CDR3 nucleotides: TGTGCCAGCGGACTCGGGGGTCCCTCTGGAAACACCATATATTTT.

This clone has just one count. The V call is TRBV6-6, the J call TRBJ2-7, with D possibly TRBD2 on 6 matching bases. Germline V gene data show CDR1 as MNHNY and CDR2 as SVGAGI (reference sequence). CDR3 length: 14 amino acids. V lost 5 bases, J lost 2 bases, and 13 bases lay in between. CDR3 loop: CASSNDRGTYEQYF. The CDR3 bases are TGTGCCAGCAGTAACGACCGGGGGACCTACGAGCAGTACTTC.

The J gene is TRBJ2-1, the V gene TRBV15, with 8 bases identical to TRBD1. This CDR3 is built from 15 residues. Germline CDR1 LNHNV, CDR2 YYDKDF (reference sequence). Germline trimming cut 3 bases from V and 0 bases from J; bases unmatched to any gene: 1. The CDR3 region is CATSRDRASYNEQFF. The CDR3 nucleotides read TGTGCCACCAGCAGGGACAGGGCCTCCTACAATGAGCAGTTCTTC.

This clone was observed a handful of times. This chain connects TRBV20-1 to TRBJ2-5; unclear D gene. CDR3 size: 11 residues. Trimming took off 6 bases at V and 5 bases at J, with 10 bases between the two ends. Germline lookup yields CDR1 DFQATT and CDR2 SNEGSKA (reference sequence). The DNA for the CDR3 is TGCAGTGCCTCCCCCTCCGAGACCCAGTACTTC. As protein: CSASPSETQYF.

A few counts support this clone. V gene TRBV4-1 combines with J gene TRBJ1-5; TRBD1 might be the D (5 bases). The CDR3 length is 15 residues. CDR1 is MGHRA and CDR2 is YSYEKL in the germline V gene. V dropped 1 base and J dropped 1 base, with 8 bases sitting between them. Here the CDR3 reads CASSQGGRSNQPQHF. In DNA, the CDR3 is TGCGCCAGCAGCCAAGGGGGCAGGAGCAATCAGCCCCAGCATTTT.

The rearrangement uses TRBV7-9 and TRBJ1-4; perhaps TRBD1 as D (6 bases). This CDR3 contains 16 residues. Germline CDR1 SEHNR, CDR2 FQNEAQ (reference sequence). The V end was cut by 4 bases, the J end by 0 bases, with 12 bases between. The CDR3 DNA sequence: TGTGCCAGCAGCTATGGACAGATAGCAACTAATGAAAAACTGTTTTTT. Its translation is CASSYGQIATNEKLFF.

The chain is built from TRBV7-8 and TRBJ2-3; D call uncertain. This CDR3 has 12 residues. Germline V gene data show CDR1 as SGHVS and CDR2 as FQNEAQ. Trimming took off 1 base at V and 6 bases at J, with 5 bases between the two ends. The CDR3, as DNA: TGTGCCAGCAGCTTAGGGTGGGATACGCAGTATTTT. This codes for CASSLGWDTQYF.

The chain links TRBV5-1 to TRBJ2-7, with TRBD1 matching 11 bases. The CDR3 totals 16 residues. CDR1 and CDR2 from the germline V gene are SGHRS and YFSETQ. The ends lost 4 bases at V and 2 bases at J; junction bases unmatched: 8. Here the CDR3 reads CASSKQGGQGAYEQYF. The CDR3 DNA sequence: TGCGCCAGCAGCAAACAAGGGGGACAGGGGGCCTACGAGCAGTACTTC.

The CDR3 here is CASSFGAGGLEFLGTDTQYF. The CDR3 DNA is TGTGCCAGCAGTTTTGGAGCGGGAGGGTTGGAATTTTTAGGCACAGATACGCAGTATTTT. This chain connects TRBV28 to TRBJ2-3; 10 bases are shared with TRBD2. This CDR3 contains 20 residues. CDR1 and CDR2 (germline): MDHEN, SYDVKM. V shed 3 bases and J 1 base; nucleotides not matched to a gene: 16.

The chain employs TRBV5-5 and TRBJ2-3; 11 nucleotides line up with TRBD1. Trimming at V came to 4 bases and at J to 4 bases, leaving 5 bases not matched to a gene. Looked up from germline, CDR1 is SGHKS and CDR2 is YYEKEE (reference sequence). This CDR3 is built from 15 residues. CDR3 DNA: TGTGCCAGCAGCGCACCGGGACAGGGGGCAGATACGCAGTATTTT. Translating gives CASSAPGQGADTQYF.

This clone was counted a single time. V usage is TRBV6-5 and J usage is TRBJ2-5; a possible D gene is TRBD1 (5 bases). CDR1 and CDR2 from the germline V gene are MNHEY and SVGAGI. There are 14 residues in the CDR3. Trimming shortened V by 5 bases and J by 2 bases, and 12 bases separated the two germline ends. CDR3 sequence (DNA): TGTGCCAGCAGTCGCGCAGGGTCTCAAGAGACCCAGTACTTC. It translates to CASSRAGSQETQYF.

This rearrangement joins TRBV2 to TRBJ1-4; no reliable D call. Trimming pared 6 bases from V and 0 bases from J, leaving 14 bases between. CDR1 and CDR2 from the germline V gene are SNHLY and FYNNEI. There are 16 residues in the CDR3. The CDR3 protein is CASRRSSFSTNEKLFF. As DNA, the CDR3 is TGTGCCAGCAGAAGAAGTTCCTTTTCAACTAATGAAAAACTGTTTTTT.

Only one count was recorded for this clone. This rearrangement joins TRBV7-9 to TRBJ1-4; 12 nucleotides align to TRBD1. CDR1 and CDR2 (germline): SEHNR, FQNEAQ (reference sequence). This CDR3 has 16 amino acids. Trimming removed 5 bases from V and 8 bases from J; junction bases left unmatched: 9. Here the CDR3 DNA reads TGTGCCAGCAGCCCTGCGGGACAGGGGGCTCGGGAAAAACTGTTTTTT. It translates to CASSPAGQGAREKLFF.

The chain uses TRBV21-1 and TRBJ2-7; the table's D gene call, TRBD2, was not cross checked with the DNA. TRBV21-1 is reported as a pseudogene. This CDR3 is 19 amino acids long. The chain's CDR3 is CASARLEDRVVSFIYEQYF. In DNA, the CDR3 is TGTGCCAGCGCTAGGCTGGAGGATAGGGTTGTGTCCTTCATCTACGAGCAGTACTTC.

The J gene is TRBJ2-3, the V gene TRBV7-9; TRBD2 aligns across 9 bases. J was trimmed by 4 bases and V by 4 bases; bases with no gene match: 9. Looked up from germline, CDR1 is SEHNR and CDR2 is FQNEAQ (reference sequence). This CDR3 is 16 amino acids long. The CDR3 bases are TGTGCCAGCAGCTCCCTAGCGGGGCCAGGGGCAGATACGCAGTATTTT. Amino acids: CASSSLAGPGADTQYF.

In this sample, this clone turned up once. The chain combines TRBV5-1 with TRBJ1-4; 8 bases line up with TRBD1. V lost 3 bases, J lost 4 bases, and 2 bases stayed unmatched. Germline V gene sequence: CDR1 SGHRS, CDR2 YFSETQ. This CDR3 spans 14 amino acids. CDR3 sequence: CASSSGQVNEKLFF. The CDR3 bases are TGCGCCAGCAGCTCGGGACAGGTTAATGAAAAACTGTTTTTT.

This clone was counted once. V gene TRBV5-6 combines with J gene TRBJ1-5; no clear D. Trimming pared 0 bases from V and 2 bases from J, leaving 6 bases between. The CDR3 runs 14 residues. Germline assignment: CDR1 SGHDT and CDR2 YYEEEE. CDR3 region: CASSLGGGNQPQHF. In DNA form, the CDR3 reads TGTGCCAGCAGCTTGGGGGGAGGCAATCAGCCCCAGCATTTT. Supplemented by reference TRBV5-6 and TRBJ1-5, the full variable domain reads DAGVTQSPTHLIKTRGQQVTLRCSPKSGHDTVSWYQQALGQGPQFIFQYYEEEERQRGNFPDRFSGHQFPNYSSELNVNALLLGDSALYLCASSLGGGNQPQHFGDGTRLSIL.

V is TRBV28 and J is TRBJ1-5, with unresolved D. Trimming left V 3 bases short and J 7 bases short, with 7 bases between. The CDR3 sequence is 12 residues long. The germline gives CDR1 MDHEN, CDR2 SYDVKM. The DNA for the CDR3 is TGTGCCAGCAGTTTGAGGGTCCAGCCCCAGCATTTT. Its translation is CASSLRVQPQHF.

This CDR3 reads CASSSTGGNTEAFF. The DNA of the CDR3 is TGTGCCAGCAGCAGTACAGGGGGGAACACTGAAGCTTTCTTT. The chain couples TRBV5-5 to TRBJ1-1; TRBD1 matches 8 bases. Germline V CDR1 and CDR2: SGHKS, YYEKEE (reference sequence). The CDR3 contains 14 residues. The junction had 3 bases not matched to a gene; V was cut back by 4 bases and J by 1 base.